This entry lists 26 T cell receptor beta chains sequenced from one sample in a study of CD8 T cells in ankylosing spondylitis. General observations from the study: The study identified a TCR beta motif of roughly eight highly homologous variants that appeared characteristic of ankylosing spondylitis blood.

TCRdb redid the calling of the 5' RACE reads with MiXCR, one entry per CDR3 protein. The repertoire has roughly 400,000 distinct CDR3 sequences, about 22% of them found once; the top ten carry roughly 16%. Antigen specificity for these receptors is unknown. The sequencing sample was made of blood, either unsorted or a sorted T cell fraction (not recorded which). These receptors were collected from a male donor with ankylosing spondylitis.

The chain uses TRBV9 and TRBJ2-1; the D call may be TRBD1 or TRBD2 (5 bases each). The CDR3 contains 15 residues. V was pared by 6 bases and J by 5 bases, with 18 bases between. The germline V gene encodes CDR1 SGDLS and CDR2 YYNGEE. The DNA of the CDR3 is TGTGCCAGCACCCCGGGACGGAGTGGCGACAATGAGCAGTTCTTC. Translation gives CASTPGRSGDNEQFF.

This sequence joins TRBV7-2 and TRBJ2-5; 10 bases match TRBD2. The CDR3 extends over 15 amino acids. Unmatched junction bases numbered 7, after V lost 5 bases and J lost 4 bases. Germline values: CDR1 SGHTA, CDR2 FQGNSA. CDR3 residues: CASSPRTSGRETQYF. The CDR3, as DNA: TGTGCCAGCAGCCCCCGGACTAGCGGTCGAGAGACCCAGTACTTC.

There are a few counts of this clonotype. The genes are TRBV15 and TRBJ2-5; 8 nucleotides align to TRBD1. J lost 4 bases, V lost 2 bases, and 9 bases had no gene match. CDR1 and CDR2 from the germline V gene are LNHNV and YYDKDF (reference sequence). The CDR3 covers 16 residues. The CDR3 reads CATSRSGQAWGETQYF. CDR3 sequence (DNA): TGTGCCACCAGCAGATCGGGACAGGCTTGGGGAGAGACCCAGTACTTC. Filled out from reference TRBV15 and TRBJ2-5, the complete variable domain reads DAMVIQNPRYQVTQFGKPVTLSCSQTLNHNVMYWYQQKSSQAPKLLFHYYDKDFNNEADTPDNFQSRRPNTSFCFLDIRSPGLGDTAMYLCATSRSGQAWGETQYFGPGTRLLVL.

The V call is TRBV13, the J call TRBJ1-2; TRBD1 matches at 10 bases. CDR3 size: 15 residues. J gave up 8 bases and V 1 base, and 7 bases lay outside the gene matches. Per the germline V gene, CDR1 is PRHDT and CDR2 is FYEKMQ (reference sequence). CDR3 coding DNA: TGTGCCAGCAGCTTAGTGGACAGGGGGGTACGGGGCTACACCTTC. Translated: CASSLVDRGVRGYTF.

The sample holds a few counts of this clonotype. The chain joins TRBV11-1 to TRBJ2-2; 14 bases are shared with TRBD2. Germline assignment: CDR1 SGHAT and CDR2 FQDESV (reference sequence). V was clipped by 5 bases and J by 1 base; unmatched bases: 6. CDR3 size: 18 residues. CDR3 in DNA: TGTGCCAGCAGCCCGACTAGCGGGAGGGCCTGGAACACCGGGGAGCTGTTTTTT. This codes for CASSPTSGRAWNTGELFF.

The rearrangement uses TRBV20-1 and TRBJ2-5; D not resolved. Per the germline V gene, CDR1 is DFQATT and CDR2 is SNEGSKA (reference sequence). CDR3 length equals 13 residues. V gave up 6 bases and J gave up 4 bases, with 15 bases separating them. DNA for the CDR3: TGCAGTGCCGGACCTGGGGTGGGAGAGACCCAGTACTTC. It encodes CSAGPGVGETQYF.

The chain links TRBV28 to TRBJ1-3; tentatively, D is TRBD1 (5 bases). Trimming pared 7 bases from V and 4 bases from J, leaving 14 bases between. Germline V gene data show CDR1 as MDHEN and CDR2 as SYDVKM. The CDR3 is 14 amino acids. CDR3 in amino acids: CASTTAGVGNTIYF. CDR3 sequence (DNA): TGTGCCAGCACGACGGCGGGGGTCGGAAACACCATATATTTT.

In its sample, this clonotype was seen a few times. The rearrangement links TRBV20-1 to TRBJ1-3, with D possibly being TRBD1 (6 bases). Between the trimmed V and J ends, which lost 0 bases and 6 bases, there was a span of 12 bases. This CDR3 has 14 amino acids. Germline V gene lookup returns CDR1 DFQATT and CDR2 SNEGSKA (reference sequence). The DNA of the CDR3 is TGCAGTGCTAGAGATCGAGGGGGGCCAAACACCATATATTTT. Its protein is CSARDRGGPNTIYF.

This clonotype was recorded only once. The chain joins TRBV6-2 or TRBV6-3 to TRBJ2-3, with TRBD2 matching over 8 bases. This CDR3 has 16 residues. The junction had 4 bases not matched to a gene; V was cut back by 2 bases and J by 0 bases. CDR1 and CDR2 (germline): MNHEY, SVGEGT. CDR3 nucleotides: TGTGCCAGCAGTTACCTCCCGGGAGGGAGCACAGATACGCAGTATTTT. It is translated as CASSYLPGGSTDTQYF.

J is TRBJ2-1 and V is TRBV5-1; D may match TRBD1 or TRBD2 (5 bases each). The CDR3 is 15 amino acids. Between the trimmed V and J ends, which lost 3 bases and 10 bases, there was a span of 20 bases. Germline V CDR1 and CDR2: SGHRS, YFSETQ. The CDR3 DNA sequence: TGCGCCAGCAGCTGGGCCGGGACCGCCCTCGAGGAGCAGTTCTTC. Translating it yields CASSWAGTALEEQFF.

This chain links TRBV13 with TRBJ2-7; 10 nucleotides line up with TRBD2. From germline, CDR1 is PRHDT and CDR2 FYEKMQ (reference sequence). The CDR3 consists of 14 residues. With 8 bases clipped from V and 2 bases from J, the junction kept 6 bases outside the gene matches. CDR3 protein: CASSPSGRPYEQYF. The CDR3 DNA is TGTGCCAGCTCTCCTAGCGGGAGACCCTACGAGCAGTACTTC.

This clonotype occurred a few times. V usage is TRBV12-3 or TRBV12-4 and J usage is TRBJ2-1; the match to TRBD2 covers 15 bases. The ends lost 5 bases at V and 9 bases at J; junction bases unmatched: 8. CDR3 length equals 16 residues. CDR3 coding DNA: TGTGCCAGCAGTCCCGGACTAGCGGGAGGGATGGGTGAGCAGTTCTTC. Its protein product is CASSPGLAGGMGEQFF.

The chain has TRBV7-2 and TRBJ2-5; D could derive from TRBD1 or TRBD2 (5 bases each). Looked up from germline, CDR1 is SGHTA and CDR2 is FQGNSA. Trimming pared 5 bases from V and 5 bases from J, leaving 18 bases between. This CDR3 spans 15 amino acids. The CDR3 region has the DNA TGTGCCAGCAGCGCCAGACAGACCCGAGGGGAGACCCAGTACTTC. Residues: CASSARQTRGETQYF.

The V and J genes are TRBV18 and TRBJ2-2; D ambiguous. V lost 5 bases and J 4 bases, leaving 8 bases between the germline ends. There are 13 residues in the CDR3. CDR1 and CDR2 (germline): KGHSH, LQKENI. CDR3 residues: CASSSGSTGELFF. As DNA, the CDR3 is TGTGCCAGCTCATCTGGGTCCACCGGGGAGCTGTTTTTT.

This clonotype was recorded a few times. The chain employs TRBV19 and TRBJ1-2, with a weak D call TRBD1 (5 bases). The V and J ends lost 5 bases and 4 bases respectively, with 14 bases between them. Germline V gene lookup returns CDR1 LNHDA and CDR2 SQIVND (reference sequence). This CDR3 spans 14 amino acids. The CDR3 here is CASSLGEVSYGYTF. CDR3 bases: TGTGCCAGTAGTTTGGGGGAAGTAAGCTATGGCTACACCTTC.

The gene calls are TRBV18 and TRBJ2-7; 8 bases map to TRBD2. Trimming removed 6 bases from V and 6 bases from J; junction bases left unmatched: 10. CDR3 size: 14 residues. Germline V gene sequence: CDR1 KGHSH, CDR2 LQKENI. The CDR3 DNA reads TGTGCCAGCTCCTCAAGCGGGAGCCGTTTCGAGCAGTACTTC. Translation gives CASSSSGSRFEQYF.

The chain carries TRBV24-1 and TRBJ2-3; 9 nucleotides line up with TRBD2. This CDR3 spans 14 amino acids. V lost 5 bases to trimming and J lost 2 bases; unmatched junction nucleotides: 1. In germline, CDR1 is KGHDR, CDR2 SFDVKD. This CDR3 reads CATSGTSVTDTQYF. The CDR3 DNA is TGTGCCACCAGTGGGACTAGCGTCACAGATACGCAGTATTTT.

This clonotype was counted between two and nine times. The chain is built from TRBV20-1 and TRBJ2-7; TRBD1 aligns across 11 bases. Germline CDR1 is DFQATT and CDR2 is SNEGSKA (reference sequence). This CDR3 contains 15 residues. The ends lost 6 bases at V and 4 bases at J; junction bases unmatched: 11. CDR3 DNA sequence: TGCAGTGCAAGACCCGGGACAGGGGGACAATACGAGCAGTACTTC. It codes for CSARPGTGGQYEQYF.

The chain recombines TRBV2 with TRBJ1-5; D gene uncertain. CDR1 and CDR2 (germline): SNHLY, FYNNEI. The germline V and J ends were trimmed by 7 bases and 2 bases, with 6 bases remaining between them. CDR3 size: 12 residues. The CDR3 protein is CASNQGNQPQHF. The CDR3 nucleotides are TGTGCCAGCAACCAGGGCAATCAGCCCCAGCATTTT.

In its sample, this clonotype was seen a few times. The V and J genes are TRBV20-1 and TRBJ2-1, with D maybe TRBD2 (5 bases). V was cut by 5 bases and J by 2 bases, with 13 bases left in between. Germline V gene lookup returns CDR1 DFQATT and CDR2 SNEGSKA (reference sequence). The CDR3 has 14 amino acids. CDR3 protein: CSAASGSAYNEQFF. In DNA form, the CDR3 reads TGCAGTGCTGCCTCGGGGAGCGCCTACAATGAGCAGTTCTTC.

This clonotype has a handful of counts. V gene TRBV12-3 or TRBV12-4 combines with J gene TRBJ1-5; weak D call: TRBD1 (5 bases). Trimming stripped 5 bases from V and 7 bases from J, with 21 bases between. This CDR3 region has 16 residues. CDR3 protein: CASSLGTSGLGQPQHF. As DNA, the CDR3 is TGTGCCAGCAGTCTTGGGACCTCAGGGTTAGGGCAGCCCCAGCATTTT.

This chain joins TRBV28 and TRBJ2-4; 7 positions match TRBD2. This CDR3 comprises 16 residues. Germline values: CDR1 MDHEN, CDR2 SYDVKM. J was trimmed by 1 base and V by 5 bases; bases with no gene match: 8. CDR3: CASSPWGGSAKNIQYF. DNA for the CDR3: TGTGCCAGCAGTCCCTGGGGGGGGTCGGCCAAAAACATTCAGTACTTC.

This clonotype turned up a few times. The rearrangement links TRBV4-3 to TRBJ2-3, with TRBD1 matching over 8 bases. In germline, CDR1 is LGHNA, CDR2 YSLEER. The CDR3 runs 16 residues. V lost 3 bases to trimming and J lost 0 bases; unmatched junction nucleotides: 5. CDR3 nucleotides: TGCGCCAGCAGCCACCGACAGGGGCTAAGCACAGATACGCAGTATTTT. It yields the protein CASSHRQGLSTDTQYF.

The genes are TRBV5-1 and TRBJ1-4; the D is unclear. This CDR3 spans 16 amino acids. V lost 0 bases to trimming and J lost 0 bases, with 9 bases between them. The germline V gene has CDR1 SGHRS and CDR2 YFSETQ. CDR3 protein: CASSLDGPATNEKLFF. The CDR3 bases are TGCGCCAGCAGCTTGGACGGTCCTGCAACTAATGAAAAACTGTTTTTT.

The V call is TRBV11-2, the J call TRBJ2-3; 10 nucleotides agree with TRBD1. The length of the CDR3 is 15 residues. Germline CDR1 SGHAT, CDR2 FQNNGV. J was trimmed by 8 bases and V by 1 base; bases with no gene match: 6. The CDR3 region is CASSLGDRDRGTQYF. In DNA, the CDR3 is TGTGCCAGCAGCTTAGGCGACAGGGACAGGGGTACGCAGTATTTT.

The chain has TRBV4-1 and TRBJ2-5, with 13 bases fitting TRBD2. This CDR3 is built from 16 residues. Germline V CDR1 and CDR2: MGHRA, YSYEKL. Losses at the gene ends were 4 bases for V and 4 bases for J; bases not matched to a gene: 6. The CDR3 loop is CASSRRLAGGGETQYF. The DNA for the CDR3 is TGCGCCAGCAGCCGCCGACTAGCGGGAGGTGGAGAGACCCAGTACTTC.